A single sample is the source of the 28 T cell receptor beta chains below, sequenced in a study of blood T cell repertoires in COVID-19. TCRdb's table, derived via immunoSEQ multiplex PCR, lists solely in-frame clones and lacks some. Seen here are approximately 82,000 clones, 80% to 90% observed once, and the top ten hold about a sixth. The sample comprised peripheral blood. Receptors were obtained from a woman aged 60-75 years with acute or convalescent COVID-19.

The rearrangement uses TRBV24-1 and TRBJ2-2, with D maybe TRBD2 (6 bases). Trimming removed 11 bases at V and 0 bases at J, with 9 bases between. The CDR3 contains 13 residues. CDR1 is KGHDR, CDR2 SFDVKD, per germline. CDR3 loop: CAISGANTGELFF. DNA for the CDR3: TGTGCCATATCGGGGGCGAACACCGGGGAGCTGTTTTTT.

The chain combines TRBV5-6 with TRBJ2-7, with D possibly TRBD1 on 6 matching bases. The CDR3 contains 13 residues. Trimming shortened V by 0 bases and J by 4 bases, and 8 bases separated the two germline ends. Germline loops: CDR1 SGHDT, CDR2 YYEEEE. CDR3 coding DNA: TGTGCCAGCAGCTTGGTACAGGGTTACGAGCAGTACTTC. Protein product: CASSLVQGYEQYF.

This chain uses TRBV5-5 with TRBJ1-4; TRBD1 aligns across 9 bases. V lost 7 bases to trimming and J lost 8 bases; unmatched junction nucleotides: 9. The V gene's germline CDR1 is SGHKS and CDR2 YYEKEE (reference sequence). The CDR3 extends over 14 amino acids. The CDR3 protein is CASGAGTGREKLFF. The CDR3, as DNA: TGTGCCAGCGGTGCGGGGACAGGGAGGGAAAAACTGTTTTTT.

The genes are TRBV7-2 and TRBJ1-4; the match to TRBD1 covers 7 bases. Germline CDR1 SGHTA, CDR2 FQGNSA. This CDR3 has 16 amino acids. Losses at the gene ends were 5 bases for V and 1 base for J; bases not matched to a gene: 7. The CDR3 nucleotides read TGTGCCAGCAGCGTTAGGAGGACAGGAACTAATGAAAAACTGTTTTTT. This encodes CASSVRRTGTNEKLFF.

The chain recombines TRBV5-5 with TRBJ1-1; 7 bases line up with TRBD1. CDR3 length equals 15 residues. Germline V lookup: CDR1 SGHKS, CDR2 YYEKEE (reference sequence). V gave up 0 bases and J gave up 5 bases; unmatched junction bases: 7. CDR3 loop: CASSLETGRSTEAFF. CDR3 nucleotides: TGTGCCAGCAGCTTGGAGACAGGGAGGTCTACTGAAGCTTTCTTT. The full variable domain, with the rest looked up from reference TRBV5-5 and TRBJ1-1, is DAGVTQSPTHLIKTRGQQVTLRCSPISGHKSVSWYQQVLGQGPQFIFQYYEKEERGRGNFPDRFSARQFPNYSSELNVNALLLGDSALYLCASSLETGRSTEAFFGQGTRLTVV.

This chain joins TRBV6-5 and TRBJ1-3, with D perhaps TRBD1 (6 bases). CDR1 and CDR2 (germline): MNHEY, SVGAGI. This CDR3 region has 12 residues. Trimming took 10 bases from V and 3 from J, leaving 10 bases between them. The DNA for the CDR3 is TGTGCCACCCGGGACAATGGAAACACCATATATTTT. Its protein product is CATRDNGNTIYF.

The chain is built from TRBV28 and TRBJ1-1, with no clear D. Germline CDR1 and CDR2: MDHEN and SYDVKM. This CDR3 spans 13 amino acids. Trimming cost V 2 bases and J 5 bases, with 9 bases left between them. CDR3 nucleotides: TGTGCCAGCAGTTTAAGGTCGGGGACTGAAGCTTTCTTT. The encoded protein is CASSLRSGTEAFF. Full variable domain (rest looked up from reference TRBV28 and TRBJ1-1): DVKVTQSSRYLVKRTGEKVFLECVQDMDHENMFWYRQDPGLGLRLIYFSYDVKMKEKGDIPEGYSVSREKKERFSLILESASTNQTSMYLCASSLRSGTEAFFGQGTRLTVV.

V and J are TRBV6-5 and TRBJ2-1, with TRBD1 identical over 9 bases. The CDR3 loop spans 15 amino acids. From germline, CDR1 is MNHEY and CDR2 SVGAGI. Trimming removed 6 bases from V and 0 bases from J; junction bases left unmatched: 3. CDR3 coding DNA: TGTGCCAGCAGGGCGACAGGGGGCTCCTACAATGAGCAGTTCTTC. This sequence encodes CASRATGGSYNEQFF.

The chain couples TRBV6-5 to TRBJ1-1, with 10 bases matching TRBD1. CDR1 is MNHEY, CDR2 SVGAGI, per germline. This CDR3 has 15 residues. The J segment lost 10 bases and the V segment lost 4 bases, leaving 12 bases of the junction unmatched. CDR3 DNA sequence: TGTGCCAGCAGTTTCTCTCCGGACAGGGGGAAAGGAGCTTTCTTT. Translation: CASSFSPDRGKGAFF.

The chain uses TRBV15 and TRBJ1-6; no firm D call. This CDR3 comprises 16 residues. V was cut by 0 bases and J by 7 bases, with 13 bases left in between. Germline CDR1 is LNHNV and CDR2 is YYDKDF (reference sequence). CDR3 loop: CATSRDRSETNSPLHF. Written as DNA, the CDR3 is TGTGCCACCAGCAGAGATAGAAGTGAAACGAATTCACCCCTCCACTTT. Complete variable domain (other parts from reference TRBV15 and TRBJ1-6): DAMVIQNPRYQVTQFGKPVTLSCSQTLNHNVMYWYQQKSSQAPKLLFHYYDKDFNNEADTPDNFQSRRPNTSFCFLDIRSPGLGDTAMYLCATSRDRSETNSPLHFGNGTRLTVT.

The chain has TRBV11-2 and TRBJ1-2; 7 bases line up with TRBD1. The CDR3 spans 16 residues. V lost 1 base and J lost 4; bases outside the gene matches: 9. CDR1 and CDR2 (germline): SGHAT, FQNNGV. In DNA form, the CDR3 reads TGTGCCAGCAGCTTAGTCCCGACAGGGAGTGGCTATGGCTACACCTTC. Its translation is CASSLVPTGSGYGYTF.

V usage is TRBV7-9 and J usage is TRBJ1-2; TRBD1 might be the D (6 bases). The CDR3 spans 14 residues. From germline, CDR1 is SEHNR and CDR2 FQNEAQ (reference sequence). Trimming left V 1 base short and J 4 bases short, with 10 bases between. CDR3 protein: CASSLGETGYGYTF. CDR3 bases: TGTGCCAGCAGCTTAGGAGAGACAGGCTATGGCTACACCTTC.

This clone was seen a handful of times. The chain has TRBV11-3 and TRBJ2-7; 8 bases match TRBD1. The V gene's germline CDR1 is SGHNT and CDR2 YENEEA. CDR3 length equals 15 residues. V lost 1 base, J lost 3 bases, and 5 bases stayed unmatched. This chain's CDR3 is CASSLGTGYFYEQYF. CDR3 bases: TGTGCCAGCAGCTTAGGGACAGGGTACTTCTACGAGCAGTACTTC.

The rearrangement joins TRBV24-1 to TRBJ1-5; 7 bases are a match to TRBD1. The trim removed 5 bases at V and 7 bases at J, leaving 4 bases unmatched. Per germline, CDR1 KGHDR and CDR2 SFDVKD. CDR3 length: 13 amino acids. The CDR3 sequence is CATSGQGGQPQHF. As DNA, the CDR3 is TGTGCCACCAGTGGACAGGGTGGGCAGCCCCAGCATTTT.

This clone was seen at least ten times. The chain couples TRBV30 to TRBJ2-2; tentative D call: TRBD2 (6 bases). The V and J ends lost 8 bases and 0 bases respectively, with 13 bases between them. The CDR3 covers 14 residues. Germline V gene lookup returns CDR1 GTSNPN and CDR2 SVGIG (reference sequence). DNA of the CDR3: TGTGCCGCGGGAACAGACACGAACACCGGGGAGCTGTTTTTT. Its translation is CAAGTDTNTGELFF.

CDR3 in DNA: TGTGCCAGCAGCCCTGGAGTCGGGCGGGCCTCCTACGAGCAGTACTTC. Amino acids: CASSPGVGRASYEQYF. This rearrangement joins TRBV3-1 (or the pseudogene TRBV3-2) to TRBJ2-7, with D maybe TRBD2 (5 bases). The CDR3 length is 16 residues. The germline V gene has CDR1 LGHDT and CDR2 YNNKEL (reference sequence). Trimming removed 4 bases at V and 0 bases at J, with 16 bases between.

The chain couples TRBV7-2 to TRBJ1-5; no clear D gene. V was shortened by 5 bases and J by 5 bases, with 10 bases between the two germline ends. The length of the CDR3 is 13 residues. Germline loops: CDR1 SGHTA, CDR2 FQGNSA. CDR3: CASSPQGDQPQHF. CDR3 in DNA: TGTGCCAGCAGCCCCCAAGGAGATCAGCCCCAGCATTTT.

This clone was recorded once. V usage is TRBV7-2 and J usage is TRBJ2-7, with a possible D match to TRBD1 (6 bases). The V gene lost 4 bases and the J gene lost 3 bases, with 10 bases spanning the gap. The CDR3 is made up of 13 amino acids. CDR1 and CDR2 from the germline V gene are SGHTA and FQGNSA. The CDR3: CASSYGRGYEQYF. The CDR3 DNA is TGTGCCAGCAGCTATGGCAGGGGCTACGAGCAGTACTTC.

V and J are TRBV9 and TRBJ1-2; no clear D gene. Germline-derived CDR1 and CDR2 are SGDLS and YYNGEE. This CDR3 region has 12 residues. The V gene lost 4 bases and the J gene lost 3 bases, with 7 bases spanning the gap. The CDR3 DNA reads TGTGCCAGCAGCCAGACTTACTATGGCTACACCTTC. It yields the protein CASSQTYYGYTF.

The chain joins TRBV6-5 to TRBJ2-7, with TRBD2 matching over 9 bases. Trimming removed 2 bases from V and 5 bases from J; junction bases left unmatched: 1. The CDR3 consists of 13 residues. Germline V gene lookup returns CDR1 MNHEY and CDR2 SVGAGI. The CDR3 DNA follows: TGTGCCAGCAGTTACGGCGGGGGGGACGAGCAGTACTTC. This sequence encodes CASSYGGGDEQYF.

The gene calls are TRBV5-1 and TRBJ2-7; D gene unclear. This CDR3 is built from 14 residues. Germline loops: CDR1 SGHRS, CDR2 YFSETQ. The V end lost 3 bases, the J end lost 3 bases, and 13 bases lay between the germline ends. CDR3 loop: CASSSASPSYEQYF. DNA of the CDR3: TGCGCCAGCAGCTCCGCAAGTCCTAGCTACGAGCAGTACTTC.

The chain is built from TRBV7-3 and TRBJ2-5, with D hard to call. This CDR3 region has 14 residues. Trimming removed 2 bases from V and 1 base from J, with 8 bases in between. CDR1 is SGHTA, CDR2 FQGTGA, per germline. In DNA form, the CDR3 reads TGTGCCAGCAGCTTAGCAGGTTCCCAAGAGACCCAGTACTTC. It encodes CASSLAGSQETQYF.

The chain employs TRBV6-5 and TRBJ1-6, with no clear D. This CDR3 has 12 amino acids. With 2 bases removed from V and 9 bases from J, the gap between germline ends came to 5 bases. Per the germline V gene, CDR1 is MNHEY and CDR2 is SVGAGI. The CDR3 sequence: CASSYGPSPLHF. The DNA of the CDR3 is TGTGCCAGCAGTTACGGGCCTTCACCCCTCCACTTT.

The genes are TRBV5-1 and TRBJ2-3; TRBD1 matches 7 bases. Trimming cost V 6 bases and J 6 bases; bases outside gene matches: 13. The CDR3 totals 15 residues. The germline gives CDR1 SGHRS, CDR2 YFSETQ. CDR3 DNA: TGCGCCAGCAAACACCGGGACAGCCAGTTGGATACGCAGTATTTT. Amino acids: CASKHRDSQLDTQYF.

The chain is built from TRBV9 and TRBJ2-7; 14 nucleotides agree with TRBD2. The V and J ends lost 4 bases and 6 bases, in that order; junction bases with no gene match: 15. CDR1 and CDR2 (germline): SGDLS, YYNGEE. The CDR3 sequence is 18 residues long. This CDR3 is CASSPPGQSGLAGVEQYF. The CDR3 bases are TGTGCCAGCAGCCCCCCCGGACAGTCGGGACTAGCGGGGGTCGAGCAGTACTTC.

CDR3 sequence reads: CASSQDRGGANTGELFF. The CDR3 DNA is TGTGCCAGCAGCCAAGATAGGGGCGGGGCGAACACCGGGGAGCTGTTTTTT. This chain joins TRBV4-2 and TRBJ2-2; D may be TRBD2 (6 bases). The CDR3 runs to 17 residues. Germline V gene sequence: CDR1 LGHNA, CDR2 YNFKEQ. V lost 0 bases to trimming and J lost 0 bases, with 11 bases between them.

The chain combines TRBV7-9 with TRBJ1-6; 9 bases agree with TRBD1. The CDR3 covers 16 residues. The germline V gene has CDR1 SEHNR and CDR2 FQNEAQ (reference sequence). J lost 7 bases, V lost 5 bases, and 9 bases had no gene match. This chain's CDR3 is CASSITTGGANSPLHF. CDR3 coding DNA: TGTGCCAGCAGCATTACAACAGGGGGCGCAAATTCACCCCTCCACTTT.

The table lists this clone with a few counts. Here the CDR3 reads CASSYGQGYILNTEAFF. CDR3 bases: TGTGCCAGCAGTTACGGACAGGGATACATACTGAACACTGAAGCTTTCTTT. The chain recombines TRBV6-2 or TRBV6-3 with TRBJ1-1, with TRBD1 matching 8 bases. Losses at the gene ends were 2 bases for V and 0 bases for J; bases not matched to a gene: 8. The CDR3 runs to 17 residues. Per germline, CDR1 MNHEY and CDR2 SVGEGT.